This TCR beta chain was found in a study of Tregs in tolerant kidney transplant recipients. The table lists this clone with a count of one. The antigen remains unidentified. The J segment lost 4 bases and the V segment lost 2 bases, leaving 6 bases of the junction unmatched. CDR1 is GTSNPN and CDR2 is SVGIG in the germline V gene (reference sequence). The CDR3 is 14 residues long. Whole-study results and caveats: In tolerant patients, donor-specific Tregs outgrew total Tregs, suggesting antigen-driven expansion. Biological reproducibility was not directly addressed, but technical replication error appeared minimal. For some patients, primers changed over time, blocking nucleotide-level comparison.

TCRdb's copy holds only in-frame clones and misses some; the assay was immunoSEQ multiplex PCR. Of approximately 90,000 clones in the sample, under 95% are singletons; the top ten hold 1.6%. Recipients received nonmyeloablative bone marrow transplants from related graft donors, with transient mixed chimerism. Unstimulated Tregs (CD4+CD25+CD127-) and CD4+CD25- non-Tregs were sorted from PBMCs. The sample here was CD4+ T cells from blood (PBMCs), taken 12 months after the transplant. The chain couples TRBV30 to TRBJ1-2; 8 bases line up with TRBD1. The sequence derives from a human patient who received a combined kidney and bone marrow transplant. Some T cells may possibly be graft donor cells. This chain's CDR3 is CAWSTGGSPYGYTF. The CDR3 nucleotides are TGTGCCTGGAGTACAGGGGGAAGTCCCTATGGCTACACCTTC.